The rows below give T cell receptor beta chains drawn from one sample of a study of CD8 T cells in ankylosing spondylitis. Using its own MiXCR run on the 5' RACE reads, TCRdb lists one record per CDR3 protein. In the table there are about 320,000 distinct CDR3 sequences, under 14% of which are singletons. Sequencing was performed on blood, either unsorted or a sorted T cell fraction (not recorded which). The source of these receptors is a female donor with ankylosing spondylitis or in good health (not recorded which). Each CDR3 is given with its conserved first and last residue. Fields, in order: V gene, D gene, clone size, J gene, CDR3 DNA, CDR3 protein. The D gene is left open where the match is weak. Expanded clones are given a class, and other clones once, few, many or no size at all.

TRBV20-1	.	few	TRBJ1-4	TGCAGTGCTCATGACAGAAATGCCTTAGAAAAACTGTTTTTT	CSAHDRNALEKLFF
TRBV20-1	.	many	TRBJ2-7	TGCAGTGCTAGTGTCCTGGGGGGCACAGGCCTCGGGAACGAGCAGTACTTC	CSASVLGGTGLGNEQYF
TRBV7-2	.	many	TRBJ1-1	TGTGCCAGCAGCGAACAGGGACTTAACACTGAAGCTTTCTTT	CASSEQGLNTEAFF
TRBV12-3/TRBV12-4	TRBD1	many	TRBJ1-1	TGTGCCAGCAGTGACAGGGTTAACACTGAAGCTTTCTTT	CASSDRVNTEAFF
TRBV27	TRBD1	many	TRBJ2-1	TGTGCCAGCAGTTCTCACTTGACAGGGATGGAGGAGCAGTTCTTC	CASSSHLTGMEEQFF
TRBV4-1	TRBD1	many	TRBJ2-2	TGCGCCAGCAGCCAAGCAGGGGGCGCAACCGGGGAGCTGTTTTTT	CASSQAGGATGELFF
TRBV15	.	many	TRBJ1-6	TGTGCCACCGGAGGACGTTCGAGGAATTCACCCCTCCACTTT	CATGGRSRNSPLHF
TRBV5-1	.	many	TRBJ2-7	TGCGCCAGCAGCTTGAGCCGTAACTCCTACGAGCAGTACTTC	CASSLSRNSYEQYF
TRBV2	.	many	TRBJ2-1	TGTGCCAGCAGCCCCCGGGGCAGGAATGCCTACAATGAGCAGTTCTTC	CASSPRGRNAYNEQFF
TRBV6-2/TRBV6-3	.	.	TRBJ2-7	TGTGCCAGCACCATGGACGGCGGTTCTGGAGCCGAGCAGTACTTC	CASTMDGGSGAEQYF
TRBV12-3/TRBV12-4	TRBD1	many	TRBJ1-6	TGTGCCAGCAGTTACGGACAGGGCGGTTCACCCCTCCACTTT	CASSYGQGGSPLHF
TRBV24-1	.	.	TRBJ2-2	TGTGCCACCAGGGGATGGGGTAACACCGGGGAGCTGTTTTTT	CATRGWGNTGELFF
TRBV5-1	.	few	TRBJ2-7	TGCGCCAGCAGCTTGGCCCACCAAAATTACGAGCAGTACTTC	CASSLAHQNYEQYF
TRBV20-1	.	many	TRBJ2-4	TGCAGTGCAACGGGACTCCCAGAGGGGAACATTCAGTACTTC	CSATGLPEGNIQYF
TRBV5-1	TRBD1	.	TRBJ2-3	TGCGCCAGCAGTCCCGACAGGGCTGGAGATACGCAGTATTTT	CASSPDRAGDTQYF
TRBV15	TRBD2	.	TRBJ2-1	TGTGCCACCAGCAGAGATCCCAGAAGAACTAGCGGTCCTTACAATGAGCAGTTCTTC	CATSRDPRRTSGPYNEQFF
TRBV6-5	.	many	TRBJ2-1	TGTGCCAGCAGTTACTCGAAAGGGGTAGGTGAGCAGTTCTTC	CASSYSKGVGEQFF
TRBV15	TRBD2	many	TRBJ2-7	TGTGCCACCAGCAGAGGTGCTCCGGGGGGATACGAGCAGTACTTC	CATSRGAPGGYEQYF
TRBV6-2/TRBV6-3	.	many	TRBJ2-7	TGTGCCAGCAGTTTCCGACACCTCGGTCCCTACGAGCAGTACTTC	CASSFRHLGPYEQYF
TRBV5-1	.	many	TRBJ2-1	TGCGCCAGCAGCGAATACAGGGATAATGAGCAGTTCTTC	CASSEYRDNEQFF
TRBV20-1	.	many	TRBJ1-1	TGCAGTGCTAGGGGAACCGGGACACCTACGAACACTGAAGCTTTCTTT	CSARGTGTPTNTEAFF
TRBV2	.	.	TRBJ2-5	TGTGCCAGCAATACGGCCCGACAAGAGACCCAGTACTTC	CASNTARQETQYF
TRBV5-1	.	few	TRBJ2-3	TGCGCCAGCAGCTTGGAGACAGGCCACACAGATACGCAGTATTTT	CASSLETGHTDTQYF
TRBV24-1	.	many	TRBJ2-2	TGTGCCACCAGTGATCACGGACAGAACACCGGGGAGCTGTTTTTT	CATSDHGQNTGELFF
TRBV3-1	.	few	TRBJ2-5	TGTGCCAGCAGCCCGCCGAGTGGCGGGGTTCAAAGGACCCAGTACTTC	CASSPPSGGVQRTQYF
TRBV15	.	.	TRBJ2-3	TGTGCCACCAGCAGACCCGCCCTAGATACGCAGTATTTT	CATSRPALDTQYF
TRBV20-1	.	many	TRBJ1-4	TGCAGTGCCCCCGAGAGCCTACTAAGATCGGGGGAAAAACTGTTTTTT	CSAPESLLRSGEKLFF
TRBV9	.	.	TRBJ2-1	TGTGCCAGCAGCGCCGCCTCCGGGACACGGTACAATGAGCAGTTCTTC	CASSAASGTRYNEQFF
TRBV7-7	.	many	TRBJ2-1	TGTGCTAGCAGCTTAGACGTGGGAGGCAATGAGCAGTTCTTC	CASSLDVGGNEQFF
TRBV20-1	.	many	TRBJ1-1	TGCAGTGCCCCCTCAGGCCCGGGAACTGAAGCTTTCTTT	CSAPSGPGTEAFF
TRBV6-2/TRBV6-3	.	.	TRBJ1-4	TGTGCCAGCACCTCGGGAGACGCAACTAATGAAAAACTGTTTTTT	CASTSGDATNEKLFF
TRBV5-8	.	.	TRBJ2-1	TGTGCCAGCAGCTTGAAAGCCATCAATGAGCAGTTCTTC	CASSLKAINEQFF
TRBV30	.	.	TRBJ1-2	TGTGCCTGGAGTGTTGCGGGTTATGGCTACACCTTC	CAWSVAGYGYTF
TRBV18	TRBD2	.	TRBJ2-1	TGTGCCAGCTCACCACCTTCCGGGACTAGCTACAATGAGCAGTTCTTC	CASSPPSGTSYNEQFF
TRBV18	.	many	TRBJ2-7	TGTGCCAGCTCACCAAGTCCGATCACGGACGAGCAGTACTTC	CASSPSPITDEQYF
TRBV20-1	.	many	TRBJ1-5	TGCAGTGCTAGGCCCTCAGCCGGGGTATTCTATAGCAATCAGCCCCAGCATTTT	CSARPSAGVFYSNQPQHF
TRBV5-1	.	.	TRBJ2-7	TGCGCCAGCAGTTGGGATAGGGTTCAGGACGAGCAGTACTTC	CASSWDRVQDEQYF